The next 28 T cell receptor beta chains were all read from a single sample in a study of long-term antiretroviral therapy in people with HIV. Survey level was the resolution at which the v3.0 immunoSEQ assay ran. TCRdb's table, derived via immunoSEQ multiplex PCR, lists solely in-frame clones and lacks some. The sample yields around 25,000 clones, approximately 90% seen once. Sequencing was performed on unsorted PBMCs, taken 1.9 years after starting antiretroviral therapy. The receptors derive from a woman in her twenties or thirties with HIV.

This clone was picked up a small number of times. The chain uses TRBV14 and TRBJ2-5, with 7 bases aligning to TRBD1. CDR1 SGHDN and CDR2 FVKESK come from the germline V gene. The trim removed 4 bases at V and 7 bases at J, leaving 15 bases unmatched. The CDR3 runs to 16 residues. The CDR3 region is CASSPYGQARYGTQYF. The DNA of the CDR3 is TGTGCCAGCAGCCCCTACGGACAGGCGCGGTATGGGACCCAGTACTTC. The complete variable domain, with remaining parts taken from reference TRBV14 and TRBJ2-5, reads EAGVTQFPSHSVIEKGQTVTLRCDPISGHDNLYWYRRVMGKEIKFLLHFVKESKQDESGMPNNRFLAERTGGTYSTLKVQPAELEDSGVYFCASSPYGQARYGTQYFGPGTRLLVL.

The chain couples TRBV4-1 to TRBJ2-2, with D possibly being TRBD1 or TRBD2 (6 bases each). The V end lost 3 bases, the J end lost 1 base, and 9 bases lay between the germline ends. The CDR3 contains 15 residues. The germline CDR1 and CDR2 sequences are MGHRA and YSYEKL. The CDR3 protein is CASSQAGQNTGELFF. The CDR3 DNA reads TGCGCCAGCAGCCAGGCGGGACAGAACACCGGGGAGCTGTTTTTT.

The genes are TRBV9 and TRBJ2-1, with 11 positions matching TRBD2. Germline V lookup: CDR1 SGDLS, CDR2 YYNGEE. The V gene end was trimmed by 0 bases and the J gene end by 6 bases; junction bases not matched to a gene: 2. The CDR3 loop spans 15 amino acids. The CDR3 DNA reads TGTGCCAGCAGCGTAGTAGCGGGGGGGGTCAATGAGCAGTTCTTC. Residues: CASSVVAGGVNEQFF.

J is TRBJ2-7 and V is TRBV2; D is ambiguous. This CDR3 contains 13 residues. The V end was cut by 4 bases, the J end by 4 bases, with 11 bases between. Germline loops: CDR1 SNHLY, CDR2 FYNNEI. Written as DNA, the CDR3 is TGTGCCAGCAGTGTTCCGGATCTATACGAGCAGTACTTC. It encodes CASSVPDLYEQYF.

The V and J genes are TRBV6-1 and TRBJ1-2, with no clear D. The CDR3 covers 15 residues. V was trimmed by 1 base and J by 0 bases, leaving 9 bases between them. CDR1 and CDR2 from the germline V gene are MNHNS and SASEGT. The CDR3 nucleotides read TGTGCCAGCAGTGAAGGGACCGGCGCTAACTATGGCTACACCTTC. The encoded protein is CASSEGTGANYGYTF.

J is TRBJ1-1 and V is TRBV14, with 11 nucleotides matching TRBD1. Germline CDR1 reads SGHDN; CDR2 reads FVKESK. This CDR3 has 16 residues. Trimming took 3 bases from V and 0 from J; bases not matched to a gene: 3. CDR3 in amino acids: CASSHWTGGMNTEAFF. The CDR3 region has the DNA TGTGCCAGCAGCCACTGGACAGGGGGCATGAACACTGAAGCTTTCTTT. Together with reference TRBV14 and TRBJ1-1, the CDR3 gives the full variable domain: EAGVTQFPSHSVIEKGQTVTLRCDPISGHDNLYWYRRVMGKEIKFLLHFVKESKQDESGMPNNRFLAERTGGTYSTLKVQPAELEDSGVYFCASSHWTGGMNTEAFFGQGTRLTVV.

The CDR3 DNA follows: TGTGCCAGCAGCTTAAGCGCGGGCAGGGGGGAGACCCAGTACTTC. Translated: CASSLSAGRGETQYF. The chain recombines TRBV7-3 with TRBJ2-5; 7 bases map to TRBD1. Germline V lookup: CDR1 SGHTA, CDR2 FQGTGA. The CDR3 spans 15 residues. Trimming at V came to 1 base and at J to 5 bases, leaving 7 bases not matched to a gene.

V gene TRBV4-2 combines with J gene TRBJ1-2; tentative D call: TRBD1 (5 bases). The ends were cut back, 0 bases at V and 0 bases at J, with 11 bases in the middle. From germline, CDR1 is LGHNA and CDR2 YNFKEQ. The CDR3 contains 16 residues. Written as DNA, the CDR3 is TGTGCCAGCAGCCAAGAAGGCGGGGGGGCTAACTATGGCTACACCTTC. Amino acids: CASSQEGGGANYGYTF.

The CDR3 reads CASSLQARDYEQYF. The DNA for the CDR3 is TGTGCCAGCTCCCTCCAGGCAAGGGACTACGAGCAGTACTTC. The rearrangement joins TRBV18 to TRBJ2-7; unclear D gene. This CDR3 spans 14 amino acids. The V end lost 6 bases, the J end lost 3 bases, and 15 bases lay between the germline ends. In germline, CDR1 is KGHSH, CDR2 LQKENI.

This chain links TRBV7-9 with TRBJ1-2; the match to TRBD1 covers 8 bases. The CDR3 extends over 15 amino acids. With V trimmed by 1 base and J by 2 bases, 3 bases remained unmatched. Germline V lookup: CDR1 SEHNR, CDR2 FQNEAQ (reference sequence). The CDR3 sequence is CASSLDSGGNYGYTF. As DNA, the CDR3 is TGTGCCAGCAGCTTAGATTCAGGGGGCAACTATGGCTACACCTTC.

V and J are TRBV4-1 and TRBJ1-2, with unresolved D. The CDR3 has 14 amino acids. Deletions cut 0 bases from V and 5 bases from J, with 10 bases between. Germline assignment: CDR1 MGHRA and CDR2 YSYEKL. CDR3 nucleotides: TGCGCCAGCAGCCAAGATGAGGGCTTATATGGCTACACCTTC. It is translated as CASSQDEGLYGYTF.

The gene calls are TRBV6-1 and TRBJ1-1; the D is unclear. Germline V lookup: CDR1 MNHNS, CDR2 SASEGT. Trimming pared 5 bases from V and 2 bases from J, leaving 3 bases between. The CDR3 covers 11 residues. The CDR3 is CASSRNTEAFF. CDR3 bases: TGTGCCAGCAGTAGAAACACTGAAGCTTTCTTT.

This chain joins TRBV18 and TRBJ2-3, with a possible D match to TRBD1 (5 bases). CDR3 length: 16 residues. V dropped 1 base and J dropped 9 bases, with 20 bases sitting between them. CDR1 KGHSH and CDR2 LQKENI come from the germline V gene. CDR3 sequence: CASSPLVGLGPYTQYF. DNA for the CDR3: TGTGCCAGCTCACCACTGGTTGGGTTGGGGCCTTACACGCAGTATTTT.

The rearrangement uses TRBV10-3 and TRBJ1-1; weak D call: TRBD1 (5 bases). V lost 0 bases and J lost 6, with 14 bases in between. The CDR3 length is 15 residues. Looked up from germline, CDR1 is ENHRY and CDR2 is SYGVKD. The CDR3 region is CAISESWQGGAEAFF. The CDR3 DNA reads as TGTGCCATCAGTGAGTCATGGCAGGGTGGTGCTGAAGCTTTCTTT.

This chain links TRBV20-1 with TRBJ2-3; D gene uncertain. Germline V gene sequence: CDR1 DFQATT, CDR2 SNEGSKA (reference sequence). The length of the CDR3 is 10 residues. Trimming cost V 2 bases and J 3 bases, with 0 bases left between them. CDR3: CSARTDTQYF. CDR3 nucleotide sequence: TGCAGTGCTAGAACAGATACGCAGTATTTT.

The count of this clone is one. This rearrangement joins TRBV5-1 to TRBJ2-1; 7 bases are a match to TRBD2. The CDR3 contains 16 residues. Germline values: CDR1 SGHRS, CDR2 YFSETQ. Trimming took 0 bases from V and 4 from J; bases not matched to a gene: 7. The CDR3 nucleotides read TGCGCCAGCAGCTTGGGGTCCAGCGGGGCTTACAATGAGCAGTTCTTC. Translating it yields CASSLGSSGAYNEQFF.

The V gene is TRBV10-2, the J gene TRBJ2-1; 9 bases are shared with TRBD2. This CDR3 has 13 residues. CDR1 and CDR2 (germline): WSHSY, SAAADI. Trimming removed 7 bases from V and 4 bases from J; junction bases left unmatched: 2. CDR3 residues: CASTAGGYNEQFF. In DNA form, the CDR3 reads TGCGCCAGCACAGCGGGGGGATACAATGAGCAGTTCTTC.

V and J are TRBV6-5 and TRBJ2-5, with TRBD2 identical over 8 bases. Germline CDR1 is MNHEY and CDR2 is SVGAGI. V shed 6 bases and J 9 bases; nucleotides not matched to a gene: 15. CDR3 length: 15 residues. The CDR3 region is CASSRGGQTGGAQYF. The CDR3, as DNA: TGTGCCAGCAGCCGGGGGGGCCAAACAGGAGGGGCCCAGTACTTC.

A few counts support this clone. V is TRBV30 and J is TRBJ1-6; D is possibly TRBD1 (5 bases). In germline, CDR1 is GTSNPN, CDR2 SVGIG (reference sequence). Deletions cut 1 base from V and 13 bases from J, with 14 bases between. The CDR3 runs 13 residues. CDR3 sequence reads: CAWSERARDPLHF. CDR3 in DNA: TGTGCCTGGAGTGAGCGCGCGAGGGACCCCCTCCACTTT. Combining the CDR3 with reference TRBV30 and TRBJ1-6 gives the whole variable domain SQTIHQWPATLVQPVGSPLSLECTVEGTSNPNLYWYRQAAGRGLQLLFYSVGIGQISSEVPQNLSASRPQDRQFILSSKKLLLSDSGFYLCAWSERARDPLHFGNGTRLTVT.

In DNA, the CDR3 is TGTGCCAGCAGCTCGCAGGGGACATCCTACGAGCAGTACGTC. Protein sequence: CASSSQGTSYEQYV. J is TRBJ2-7 and V is TRBV5-5; weak D call: TRBD1 (6 bases). Germline-derived CDR1 and CDR2 are SGHKS and YYEKEE (reference sequence). The CDR3 is 14 residues long. V was shortened by 3 bases and J by 1 base, with 11 bases between the two germline ends.

This clone appeared a single time. The V and J genes are TRBV13 and TRBJ1-6; D is unclear. Looked up from germline, CDR1 is PRHDT and CDR2 is FYEKMQ (reference sequence). V lost 0 bases to trimming and J lost 6 bases, with 12 bases between them. The CDR3 consists of 16 residues. The CDR3 sequence: CASSLGIGQPNSPLHF. CDR3 sequence (DNA): TGTGCCAGCAGCTTAGGGATAGGGCAGCCTAATTCACCCCTCCACTTT.

The chain couples TRBV2 to TRBJ2-5, with D perhaps assigned TRBD1 or TRBD2 (7 bases each). The CDR3 is 13 amino acids. Germline V gives CDR1 SNHLY, CDR2 FYNNEI. Trimming took off 7 bases at V and 4 bases at J, with 13 bases between the two ends. The chain's CDR3 is CASNRGGGETQYF. CDR3 nucleotides: TGTGCCAGCAACAGGGGCGGGGGAGAGACCCAGTACTTC.

V is TRBV4-1 and J is TRBJ2-5; 7 bases agree with TRBD1. The trim removed 1 base at V and 2 bases at J, leaving 4 bases unmatched. This CDR3 has 15 residues. In germline, CDR1 is MGHRA, CDR2 YSYEKL. The CDR3, as DNA: TGCGCCAGCAGCCAAGTTGGGACAGCTCAAGAGACCCAGTACTTC. Protein sequence: CASSQVGTAQETQYF.

The chain links TRBV28 to TRBJ1-3; D gene uncertain. Germline V gene lookup returns CDR1 MDHEN and CDR2 SYDVKM. This CDR3 contains 13 residues. Trimming took 5 bases from V and 0 from J, leaving 5 bases between them. The CDR3 spells CASSQVSGNTIYF. DNA for the CDR3: TGTGCCAGCAGTCAAGTCTCTGGAAACACCATATATTTT.

The rearrangement links TRBV18 to TRBJ2-7; TRBD1 aligns across 7 bases. With V trimmed by 4 bases and J by 5 bases, 8 bases remained unmatched. The length of the CDR3 is 14 residues. Germline V lookup: CDR1 KGHSH, CDR2 LQKENI. Here the CDR3 reads CASSQVGGWDEQYF. The CDR3 DNA sequence: TGTGCCAGCTCACAGGTAGGGGGCTGGGACGAGCAGTACTTC.

The sample holds one count of this clone. The chain is built from TRBV19 and TRBJ2-5; D perhaps matches TRBD1 (6 bases). This CDR3 has 13 amino acids. V lost 4 bases and J 14 bases, leaving 20 bases between the germline ends. CDR1 and CDR2 (germline): LNHDA, SQIVND (reference sequence). The CDR3 here is CASSTYLGGESYF. The CDR3 region has the DNA TGTGCCAGTAGTACCTACCTAGGGGGAGAAAGTTACTTC.

This clone was found once. The CDR3 DNA reads TGTGCCAGCAGCTCTTCCGGGACTAGCGGCTCGCGGCCAGATACGCAGTATTTT. Translated: CASSSSGTSGSRPDTQYF. The rearrangement uses TRBV7-2 and TRBJ2-3, with 11 positions matching TRBD2. The V and J ends lost 4 bases and 4 bases, in that order; junction bases with no gene match: 13. The germline V gene encodes CDR1 SGHTA and CDR2 FQGNSA. The CDR3 loop spans 18 amino acids.

The chain has TRBV23-1 and TRBJ1-1; the D gene is possibly TRBD1 (6 bases). TRBV23-1 is an ORF, and what it does is uncertain. This CDR3 contains 18 residues. Trimming removed 6 bases from V and 0 bases from J, with 23 bases in between. CDR3 sequence reads: CASSREGGATGMNTEAFF. The CDR3 DNA follows: TGCGCCAGCAGCCGAGAGGGGGGGGCGACCGGGATGAACACTGAAGCTTTCTTT.